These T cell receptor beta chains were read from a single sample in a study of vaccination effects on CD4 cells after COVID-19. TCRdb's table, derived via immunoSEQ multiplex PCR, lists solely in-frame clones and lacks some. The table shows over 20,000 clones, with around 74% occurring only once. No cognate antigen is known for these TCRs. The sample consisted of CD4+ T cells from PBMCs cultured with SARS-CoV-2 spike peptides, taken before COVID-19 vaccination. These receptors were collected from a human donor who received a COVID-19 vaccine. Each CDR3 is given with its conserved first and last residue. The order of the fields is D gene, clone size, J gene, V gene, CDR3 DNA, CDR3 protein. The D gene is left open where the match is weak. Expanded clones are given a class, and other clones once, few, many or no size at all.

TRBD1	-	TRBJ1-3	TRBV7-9	TGTGCCTTGGGACAGCCGAGCTCTGGAAACACCATATATTTT	CALGQPSSGNTIYF
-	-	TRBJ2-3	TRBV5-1	TGCGCCAGCAGGGCAACTAGGGGGAACACAGATACGCAGTATTTT	CASRATRGNTDTQYF
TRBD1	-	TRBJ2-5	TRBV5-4	TGTGCCAGCAGCTCACAGGGGGCCGAAGAGACCCAGTACTTC	CASSSQGAEETQYF
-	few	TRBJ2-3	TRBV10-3	TGTGCCATCACTGGCGAGGATACGCAGTATTTT	CAITGEDTQYF
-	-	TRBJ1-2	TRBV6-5	TGTGCCAGCAGTTACTCCCGACAGGCCCTAGGCTACACCTTC	CASSYSRQALGYTF
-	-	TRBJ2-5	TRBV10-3	TGTGCCATCAGTGAGTCCGGGAGCCAAGAGACCCAGTACTTC	CAISESGSQETQYF
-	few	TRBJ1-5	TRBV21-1	TGTGCCAGCACCGGGACTGGTCAGCCCCAGCATTTT	CASTGTGQPQHF
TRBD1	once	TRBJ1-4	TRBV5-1	TGCGCCAGCAGCTACAACAGGGGTACTAATGAAAAACTGTTTTTT	CASSYNRGTNEKLFF
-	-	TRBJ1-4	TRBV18	TGTGCCAGCTCCCCAGGGCTCTATAATGAAAAACTGTTTTTT	CASSPGLYNEKLFF
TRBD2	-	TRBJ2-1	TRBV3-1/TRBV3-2	TGTGCCAGCAGCCAAGATCTACTAGCGGGGGGGGGTTGGTTCTTC	CASSQDLLAGGGWFF
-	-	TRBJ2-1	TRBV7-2	TGTGCCAGCAGCTTAACGCCGGTAGTGAATGAGCAGTTCTTC	CASSLTPVVNEQFF